The 2 T cell receptor beta chains below all came from one sample that was sequenced in a study of spatial heterogeneity in lung cancer. Regarding time point: sample taken at primary tumor resection. General observations from the study: Expanded alpha and beta TCR counts within tumors tracked tumor mutation counts.

These receptors lack a known antigen. A single record per CDR3 protein comes from TCRdb applying MiXCR to the 5' RACE reads. Of 950 to 1,500 distinct CDR3 sequences listed, 32% are singletons. This specimen was lung tumor tissue, taken at surgery. Receptors originate from a male donor with early-stage non-small cell lung cancer.

With respect to this clonotype: This beta chain slipped into a library made for alpha chains as a stray read, so its size is not meaningful. For the CDR3, the DNA is TGTGCCTGGAGTGTAGGGGGTGATACGCAGTATTTT. This codes for CAWSVGGDTQYF. V usage is TRBV30 and J usage is TRBJ2-3, with D perhaps TRBD1 (6 bases). This CDR3 is 12 amino acids long. V lost 0 bases, J lost 6 bases, and 7 bases lay in between. Per germline, CDR1 GTSNPN and CDR2 SVGIG (reference sequence).

This clonotype was detected only a few times. The library was built for alpha chains, so this beta chain is an off-target read and its size means little. The chain uses TRBV6-1 and TRBJ2-3; D assignment may be TRBD1 or TRBD2 (5 bases each). V lost 1 base and J 6 bases, leaving 14 bases between the germline ends. The germline CDR1 and CDR2 sequences are MNHNS and SASEGT. This CDR3 spans 15 amino acids. The CDR3 reads CASSEGQQGADTQYF. The CDR3 bases are TGTGCCAGCAGTGAAGGGCAGCAGGGAGCGGATACGCAGTATTTT.